What follows describes a single TCR beta chain. V was pared by 3 bases and J by 9 bases, with 9 bases between. Germline V gene sequence: CDR1 LNHNV, CDR2 YYDKDF (reference sequence). The CDR3 is made up of 13 amino acids. Each of the donors was a healthy bone marrow donor. The primer mix had 60 Vbeta and 13 Jbeta primers. Profiling relied on immunoSEQ multiplex PCR, and the TCRdb table lists in-frame clones only, not all of them. The table shows approximately 79,000 clones, with 78% occurring only once. This entry is derived from a study of cytomegalovirus exposure and HLA in healthy donors. The chain carries TRBV15 and TRBJ1-6; no clear D gene. This sequence originates from a male donor in good health and CMV-seropositive. The sequencing input was PBMCs. The CDR3 sequence is CATSREASSPLHF. CDR3 DNA: TGTGCCACCAGCAGGGAGGCTAGTTCACCCCTCCACTTT.